Shown below are 11 T cell receptor beta chains from a single sample sequenced in a study of blood T cell repertoires in COVID-19. Using immunoSEQ multiplex PCR, the repertoire was profiled, and TCRdb retains in-frame clones only, with some absent. The repertoire holds more than 85,000 clones, 75% to 95% seen once, with about 4% in the top ten. Sequenced: peripheral blood. These receptors were taken from a man aged 18-30 years with acute or convalescent COVID-19.

The CDR3 nucleotides are TGCAGCGTAACAGCGGGAGCTTGGAACAATGAGCAGTTCTTC. It translates to CSVTAGAWNNEQFF. V gene TRBV29-1 combines with J gene TRBJ2-1; 8 nucleotides align to TRBD2. The J segment lost 5 bases and the V segment lost 6 bases, leaving 9 bases of the junction unmatched. CDR1 and CDR2 (germline): SQVTM, ANQGSEA. The CDR3 sequence is 14 residues long.

The J gene is TRBJ1-1, the V gene TRBV5-1, with D perhaps matching TRBD1 (6 bases). Deletions cut 3 bases from V and 11 bases from J, with 14 bases between. The germline CDR1 and CDR2 sequences are SGHRS and YFSETQ. The CDR3 loop spans 12 amino acids. The CDR3 spells CASSSYRERAFF. The CDR3 nucleotides read TGCGCCAGCAGCTCATACAGGGAACGGGCTTTCTTT.

This chain connects TRBV6-5 to TRBJ1-5, with TRBD1 as a possible D gene (6 bases). Trimming pared 0 bases from V and 3 bases from J, leaving 9 bases between. CDR1 is MNHEY and CDR2 is SVGAGI in the germline V gene. The CDR3 runs 15 residues. CDR3 protein: CASSYSTGINQPQHF. As DNA, the CDR3 is TGTGCCAGCAGTTACTCGACAGGAATCAATCAGCCCCAGCATTTT.

V is TRBV13 and J is TRBJ1-2; D unclear. V was clipped by 5 bases and J by 6 bases, with 16 bases between them. The CDR3 is 14 residues long. The germline V gene has CDR1 PRHDT and CDR2 FYEKMQ (reference sequence). CDR3 nucleotides: TGTGCCAGCAGCCGTCTCCGAGCTACTCATGGCTACACCTTC. Encoded protein: CASSRLRATHGYTF.

This clone was seen once. The chain joins TRBV6-4 to TRBJ2-1, with 11 bases lining up with TRBD1. Germline CDR1 and CDR2: MRHNA and SNTAGT. The CDR3 covers 14 residues. V lost 5 bases, J lost 7 bases, and 4 bases stayed unmatched. The CDR3 DNA sequence: TGTGCCAGCAGTCAGGGGACAGGGGGGAATGAGCAGTTCTTC. This codes for CASSQGTGGNEQFF.

This chain links TRBV24-1 with TRBJ2-1, with a possible D match to TRBD1 (6 bases). Germline V gives CDR1 KGHDR, CDR2 SFDVKD. V shed 5 bases and J shed 7 bases, with 11 bases lying between them. The CDR3 length is 13 residues. The DNA of the CDR3 is TGTGCCACCAGTGGGTACAGGGTAAATGAGCAGTTCTTC. It codes for CATSGYRVNEQFF.

The rearrangement joins TRBV2 to TRBJ1-2, with TRBD1 as a possible D gene (5 bases). The germline gives CDR1 SNHLY, CDR2 FYNNEI. The CDR3 runs 14 residues. Trimming pared 4 bases from V and 6 bases from J, leaving 15 bases between. CDR3 region: CASSVSGNEHGYTF. CDR3 sequence (DNA): TGTGCCAGCAGTGTCTCAGGGAATGAGCATGGCTACACCTTC.

The chain has TRBV10-2 and TRBJ1-2, with D possibly being TRBD1 (5 bases). The germline V gene encodes CDR1 WSHSY and CDR2 SAAADI. Deletions cut 7 bases from V and 0 bases from J, with 18 bases between. The CDR3 length is 16 residues. CDR3 region: CASTEGLQGTNYGYTF. Here the CDR3 DNA reads TGCGCCAGCACCGAAGGTCTGCAGGGAACTAACTATGGCTACACCTTC.

The chain uses TRBV14 and TRBJ2-2, with D possibly TRBD2 on 6 matching bases. V lost 1 base, J lost 0 bases, and 9 bases lay in between. Germline CDR1 and CDR2: SGHDN and FVKESK. This CDR3 contains 16 residues. The CDR3 reads CASSQAWGANTGELFF. As DNA, the CDR3 is TGTGCCAGCAGCCAAGCTTGGGGGGCGAACACCGGGGAGCTGTTTTTT.

J is TRBJ2-6 and V is TRBV5-1; 8 positions match TRBD1. The CDR3 loop spans 16 amino acids. Germline CDR1 SGHRS, CDR2 YFSETQ. The V gene end was trimmed by 3 bases and the J gene end by 2 bases; junction bases not matched to a gene: 4. Here the CDR3 DNA reads TGCGCCAGCAGCTACAGGGGGAACCCTGGGGCCAACGTCCTGACTTTC. Translation gives CASSYRGNPGANVLTF.

The chain joins TRBV18 to TRBJ2-3; 16 bases agree with TRBD2. The CDR3 covers 18 residues. Per germline, CDR1 KGHSH and CDR2 LQKENI. V shed 1 base, J shed 4 bases, and the junction held 5 bases outside the gene matches. CDR3 bases: TGTGCCAGCTCACCACTGGGGACTAGCGGGGGGGCCGCAGATACGCAGTATTTT. Translated: CASSPLGTSGGAADTQYF.